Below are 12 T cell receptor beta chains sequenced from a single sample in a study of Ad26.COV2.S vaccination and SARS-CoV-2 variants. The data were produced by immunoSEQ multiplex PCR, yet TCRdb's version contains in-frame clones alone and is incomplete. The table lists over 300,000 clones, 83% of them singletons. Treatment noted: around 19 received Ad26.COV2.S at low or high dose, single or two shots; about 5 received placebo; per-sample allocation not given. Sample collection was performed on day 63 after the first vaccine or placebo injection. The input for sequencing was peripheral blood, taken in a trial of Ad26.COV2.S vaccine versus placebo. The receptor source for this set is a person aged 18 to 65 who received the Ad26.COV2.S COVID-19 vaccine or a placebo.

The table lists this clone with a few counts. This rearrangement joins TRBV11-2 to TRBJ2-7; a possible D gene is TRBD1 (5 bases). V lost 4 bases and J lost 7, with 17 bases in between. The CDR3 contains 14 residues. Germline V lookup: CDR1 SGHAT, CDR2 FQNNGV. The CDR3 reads CASSSHPRVGEQYF. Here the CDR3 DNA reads TGTGCCAGCAGCTCACACCCCAGGGTGGGAGAGCAGTACTTC.

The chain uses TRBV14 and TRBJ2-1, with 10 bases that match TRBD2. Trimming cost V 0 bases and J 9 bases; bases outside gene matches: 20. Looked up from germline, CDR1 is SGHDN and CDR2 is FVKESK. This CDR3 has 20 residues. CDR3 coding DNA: TGTGCCAGCAGCCAAGAGCTTACCCCCTGGCTAGCGGGAGTATCTAGTGAGCAGTTCTTC. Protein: CASSQELTPWLAGVSSEQFF.

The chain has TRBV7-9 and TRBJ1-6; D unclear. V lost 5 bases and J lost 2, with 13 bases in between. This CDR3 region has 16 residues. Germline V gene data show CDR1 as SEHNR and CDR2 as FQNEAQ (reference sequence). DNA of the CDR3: TGTGCCAGCAGCCGACAAGCAGTCGCCTATAATTCACCCCTCCACTTT. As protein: CASSRQAVAYNSPLHF. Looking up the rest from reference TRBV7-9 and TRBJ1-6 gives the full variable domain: DTGVSQNPRHKITKRGQNVTFRCDPISEHNRLYWYRQTLGQGPEFLTYFQNEAQLEKSRLLSDRFSAERPKGSFSTLEIQRTEQGDSAMYLCASSRQAVAYNSPLHFGNGTRLTVT.

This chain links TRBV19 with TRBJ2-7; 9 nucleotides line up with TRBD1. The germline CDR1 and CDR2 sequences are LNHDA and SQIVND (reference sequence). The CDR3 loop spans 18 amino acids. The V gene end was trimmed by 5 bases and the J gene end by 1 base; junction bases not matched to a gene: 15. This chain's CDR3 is CASSPRDRVRGASYEQYF. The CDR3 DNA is TGTGCCAGTAGTCCGCGGGACAGGGTGCGCGGGGCTTCCTACGAGCAGTACTTC.

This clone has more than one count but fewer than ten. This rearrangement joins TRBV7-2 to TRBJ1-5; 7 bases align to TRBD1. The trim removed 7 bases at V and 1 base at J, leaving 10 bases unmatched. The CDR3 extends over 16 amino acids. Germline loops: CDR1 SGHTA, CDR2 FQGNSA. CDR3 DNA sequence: TGTGCCAGCACCGAACAGGGGCCCCAAAGCAATCAGCCCCAGCATTTT. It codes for CASTEQGPQSNQPQHF.

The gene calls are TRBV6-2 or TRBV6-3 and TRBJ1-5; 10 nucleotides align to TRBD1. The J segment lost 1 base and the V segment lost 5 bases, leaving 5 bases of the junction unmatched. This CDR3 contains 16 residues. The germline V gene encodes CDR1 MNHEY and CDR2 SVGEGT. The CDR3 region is CASSATGQGSNQPQHF. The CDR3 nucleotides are TGTGCCAGCAGTGCCACGGGACAGGGGAGCAATCAGCCCCAGCATTTT.

The CDR3 nucleotides are TGTGCCAGCAGTTCGATTATAAGAGCGCATCAGCCCCAGCATTTT. Translating gives CASSSIIRAHQPQHF. The chain joins TRBV27 to TRBJ1-5; no clear D. CDR3 length equals 15 residues. The V end was cut by 4 bases, the J end by 5 bases, with 15 bases between. The germline CDR1 and CDR2 sequences are MNHEY and SMNVEV (reference sequence).

This chain's CDR3 is CASRTGSTDTQYF. The CDR3 DNA reads as TGTGCCAGCCGGACAGGTAGCACAGATACGCAGTATTTT. The gene calls are TRBV6-5 and TRBJ2-3; 7 positions match TRBD1. Germline trimming cut 8 bases from V and 0 bases from J; bases unmatched to any gene: 2. The CDR3 runs to 13 residues. The germline CDR1 and CDR2 sequences are MNHEY and SVGAGI.

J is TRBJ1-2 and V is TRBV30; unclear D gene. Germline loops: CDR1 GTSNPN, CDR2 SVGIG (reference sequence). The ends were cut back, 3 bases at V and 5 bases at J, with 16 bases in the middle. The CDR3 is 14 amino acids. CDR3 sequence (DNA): TGTGCCTGGAGACGGGGAGGACGGACGTATGGCTACACCTTC. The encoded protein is CAWRRGGRTYGYTF.

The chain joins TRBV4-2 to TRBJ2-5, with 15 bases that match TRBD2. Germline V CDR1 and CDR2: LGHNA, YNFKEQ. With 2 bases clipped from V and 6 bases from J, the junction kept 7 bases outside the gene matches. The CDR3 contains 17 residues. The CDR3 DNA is TGTGCCAGCAGCCAAACGGGGACTAGCGGGGGGAGGCAGACCCAGTACTTC. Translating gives CASSQTGTSGGRQTQYF.

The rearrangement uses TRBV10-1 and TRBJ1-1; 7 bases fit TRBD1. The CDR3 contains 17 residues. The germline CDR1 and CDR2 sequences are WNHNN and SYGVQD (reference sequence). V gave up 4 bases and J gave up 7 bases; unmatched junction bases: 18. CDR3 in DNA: TGCGCCAGCAGTGTACGCCCGAATTACAGGGGCTGGGGTGAAGCTTTCTTT. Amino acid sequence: CASSVRPNYRGWGEAFF.

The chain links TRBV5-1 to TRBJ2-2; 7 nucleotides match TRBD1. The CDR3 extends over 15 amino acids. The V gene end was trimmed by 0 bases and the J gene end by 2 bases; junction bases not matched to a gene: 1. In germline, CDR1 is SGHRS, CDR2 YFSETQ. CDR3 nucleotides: TGCGCCAGCAGCTTGGGACAGGGTAACACCGGGGAGCTGTTTTTT. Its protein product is CASSLGQGNTGELFF. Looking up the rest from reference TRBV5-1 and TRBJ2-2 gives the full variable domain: KAGVTQTPRYLIKTRGQQVTLSCSPISGHRSVSWYQQTPGQGLQFLFEYFSETQRNKGNFPGRFSGRQFSNSRSEMNVSTLELGDSALYLCASSLGQGNTGELFFGEGSRLTVL.